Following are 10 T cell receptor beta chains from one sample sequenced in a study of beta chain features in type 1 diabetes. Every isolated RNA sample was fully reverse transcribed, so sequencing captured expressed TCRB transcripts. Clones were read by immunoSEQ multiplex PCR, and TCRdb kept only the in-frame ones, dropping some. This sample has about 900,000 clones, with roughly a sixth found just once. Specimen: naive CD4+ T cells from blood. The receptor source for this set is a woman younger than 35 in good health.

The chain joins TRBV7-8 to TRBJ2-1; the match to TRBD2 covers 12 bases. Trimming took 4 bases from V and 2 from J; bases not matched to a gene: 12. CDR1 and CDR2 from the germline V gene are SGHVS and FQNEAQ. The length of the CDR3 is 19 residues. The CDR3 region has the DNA TGTGCCAGCAGCTCACTACCGGGACTAGCGGGTCCAGCCTACAATGAGCAGTTCTTC. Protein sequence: CASSSLPGLAGPAYNEQFF.

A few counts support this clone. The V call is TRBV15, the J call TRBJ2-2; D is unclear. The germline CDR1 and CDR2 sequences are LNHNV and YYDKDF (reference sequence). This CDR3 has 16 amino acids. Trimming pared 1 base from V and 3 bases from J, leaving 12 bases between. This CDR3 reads CATSRVKGSHTGELFF. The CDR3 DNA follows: TGTGCCACCAGCAGAGTTAAGGGATCCCACACCGGGGAGCTGTTTTTT.

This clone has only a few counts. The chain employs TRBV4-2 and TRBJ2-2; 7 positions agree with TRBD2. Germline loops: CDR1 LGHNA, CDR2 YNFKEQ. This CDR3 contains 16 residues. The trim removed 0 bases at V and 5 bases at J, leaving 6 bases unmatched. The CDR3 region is CASSQEGGRVTGELFF. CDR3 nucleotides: TGTGCCAGCAGCCAAGAGGGCGGGAGAGTTACCGGGGAGCTGTTTTTT.

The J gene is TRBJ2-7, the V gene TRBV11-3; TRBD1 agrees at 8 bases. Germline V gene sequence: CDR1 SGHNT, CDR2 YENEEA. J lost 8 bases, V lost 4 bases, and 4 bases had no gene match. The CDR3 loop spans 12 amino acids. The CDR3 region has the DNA TGTGCCAGCAGCTCCACAGGGGGGAAGCAGTACTTC. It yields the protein CASSSTGGKQYF.

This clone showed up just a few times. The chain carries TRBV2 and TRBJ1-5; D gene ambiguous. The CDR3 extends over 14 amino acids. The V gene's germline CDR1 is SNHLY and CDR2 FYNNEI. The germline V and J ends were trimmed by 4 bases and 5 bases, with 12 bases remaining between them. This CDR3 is CASSVGEDYQPQHF. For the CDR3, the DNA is TGTGCCAGCAGTGTAGGAGAGGACTATCAGCCCCAGCATTTT. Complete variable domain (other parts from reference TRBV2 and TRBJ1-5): EPEVTQTPSHQVTQMGQEVILRCVPISNHLYFYWYRQILGQKVEFLVSFYNNEISEKSEIFDDQFSVERPDGSNFTLKIRSTKLEDSAMYFCASSVGEDYQPQHFGDGTRLSIL.

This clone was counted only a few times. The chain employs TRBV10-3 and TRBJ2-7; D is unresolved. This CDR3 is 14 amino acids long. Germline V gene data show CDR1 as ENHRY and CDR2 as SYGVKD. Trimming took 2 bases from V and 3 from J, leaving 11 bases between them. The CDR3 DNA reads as TGTGCCATCAGTGAGGGGCGGCAGAACTACGAGCAGTACTTC. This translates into CAISEGRQNYEQYF.

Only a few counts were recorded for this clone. The CDR3 DNA follows: TGTGCCAGCAGTTACTACCCGACAGGGGCTCACGAGACCCAGTACTTC. Amino acids: CASSYYPTGAHETQYF. The rearrangement joins TRBV6-5 to TRBJ2-5, with TRBD1 matching over 8 bases. The length of the CDR3 is 16 residues. Trimming took 1 base from V and 5 from J; bases not matched to a gene: 9. Germline CDR1 is MNHEY and CDR2 is SVGAGI.

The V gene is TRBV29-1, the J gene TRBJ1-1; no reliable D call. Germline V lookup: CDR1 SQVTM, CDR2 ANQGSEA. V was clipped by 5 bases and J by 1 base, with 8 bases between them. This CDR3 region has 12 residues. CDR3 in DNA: TGCAGCGTTAAGCGGCCGAACACTGAAGCTTTCTTT. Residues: CSVKRPNTEAFF.

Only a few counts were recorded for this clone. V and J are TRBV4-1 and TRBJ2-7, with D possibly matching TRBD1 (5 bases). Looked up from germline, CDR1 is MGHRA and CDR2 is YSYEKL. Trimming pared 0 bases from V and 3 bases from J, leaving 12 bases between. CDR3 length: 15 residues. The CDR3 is CASSQDWLQDYEQYF. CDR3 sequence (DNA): TGCGCCAGCAGCCAAGACTGGCTACAGGACTACGAGCAGTACTTC.

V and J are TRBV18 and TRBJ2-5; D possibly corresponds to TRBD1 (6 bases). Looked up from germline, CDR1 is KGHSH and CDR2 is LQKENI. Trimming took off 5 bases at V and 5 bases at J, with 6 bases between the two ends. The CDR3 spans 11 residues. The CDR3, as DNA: TGTGCCAGCTCAAGGGGGGAGACCCAGTACTTC. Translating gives CASSRGETQYF.